Following are 15 T cell receptor beta chains from one sample sequenced in a study of CD8+ T cells in alopecia areata. cDNA reverse transcribed from extracted RNA served as the sequencing template. Using immunoSEQ multiplex PCR, the repertoire was profiled, and TCRdb retains in-frame clones only, with some absent. In the table there are a few hundred thousand clones, about 60% of which are singletons. Treatment noted: oral pan-JAK inhibitor, 5-10 mg twice daily. The specimen comprised CD4+ T cells sorted from blood, sampled around week 53, from a patient treated with tofacitinib. These receptors all stem from a human donor with alopecia areata.

The J gene is TRBJ2-3, the V gene TRBV15; D unclear. The V gene's germline CDR1 is LNHNV and CDR2 YYDKDF (reference sequence). CDR3 size: 13 residues. Trimming stripped 5 bases from V and 9 bases from J, with 15 bases between. CDR3 bases: TGTGCCACCAGCGTATCGACCGCAGCCACGCAGTATTTT. This codes for CATSVSTAATQYF.

This clone has more than one count but fewer than ten. V is TRBV13 and J is TRBJ2-1; unclear D gene. The CDR3 runs 11 residues. Germline-derived CDR1 and CDR2 are PRHDT and FYEKMQ (reference sequence). V was clipped by 4 bases and J by 9 bases, with 7 bases between them. The CDR3 bases are TGTGCCAGCAGCTCCCGAACTGAGCAGTTCTTC. As protein: CASSSRTEQFF.

This clone was detected only a few times. This sequence joins TRBV10-3 and TRBJ1-1; 8 bases map to TRBD1. V was pared by 4 bases and J by 5 bases, with 9 bases of the junction left unmatched. In germline, CDR1 is ENHRY, CDR2 SYGVKD. The CDR3 sequence is 15 residues long. The CDR3 DNA follows: TGTGCCATCAGTGGAGGACAGGGACGAGGGACTGAAGCTTTCTTT. The encoded protein is CAISGGQGRGTEAFF.

This clone was counted only a few times. The rearrangement links TRBV19 to TRBJ2-2; D is uncertain. Germline CDR1 is LNHDA and CDR2 is SQIVND (reference sequence). CDR3 length: 12 amino acids. V was trimmed by 7 bases and J by 2 bases, leaving 5 bases between them. DNA for the CDR3: TGTGCCAGTAATTTTAACACCGGGGAGCTGTTTTTT. Its translation is CASNFNTGELFF.

This chain links TRBV14 with TRBJ1-2; D gene uncertain. Germline lookup yields CDR1 SGHDN and CDR2 FVKESK. There are 16 residues in the CDR3. Trimming shortened V by 2 bases and J by 4 bases, and 17 bases separated the two germline ends. As DNA, the CDR3 is TGTGCCAGCAGCCAACAAGGACGGCTCTCCGGCTATGGCTACACCTTC. Translating it yields CASSQQGRLSGYGYTF.

J is TRBJ2-7 and V is TRBV13, with 9 nucleotides matching TRBD1. J was trimmed by 5 bases and V by 5 bases; bases with no gene match: 7. The germline gives CDR1 PRHDT, CDR2 FYEKMQ (reference sequence). The CDR3 spans 14 residues. Here the CDR3 reads CASSGRQGGHEQYF. The CDR3 DNA sequence: TGTGCCAGCAGCGGCAGACAGGGGGGCCACGAGCAGTACTTC.

J is TRBJ1-2 and V is TRBV6-5; TRBD1 matches at 8 bases. This CDR3 spans 14 amino acids. With 6 bases clipped from V and 4 bases from J, the junction kept 7 bases outside the gene matches. CDR1 and CDR2 (germline): MNHEY, SVGAGI. The CDR3 nucleotides are TGTGCCAGCAGCCCGACAGGGGAAACCTATGGCTACACCTTC. Protein: CASSPTGETYGYTF.

This clone was recorded once. V and J are TRBV2 and TRBJ1-5; weak D call: TRBD1 (5 bases). V was trimmed by 5 bases and J by 0 bases, leaving 8 bases between them. The V gene's germline CDR1 is SNHLY and CDR2 FYNNEI. This CDR3 region has 14 residues. The CDR3 protein is CASSRQTSNQPQHF. For the CDR3, the DNA is TGTGCCAGCAGTCGACAGACTAGCAATCAGCCCCAGCATTTT.

The V gene is TRBV30, the J gene TRBJ1-4; no reliable D call. The CDR3 length is 13 residues. V was shortened by 1 base and J by 8 bases, with 11 bases between the two germline ends. Germline lookup yields CDR1 GTSNPN and CDR2 SVGIG (reference sequence). The CDR3 loop reads CAWSDGPREKLFF. The CDR3 nucleotides are TGTGCCTGGAGTGACGGCCCCCGGGAAAAACTGTTTTTT.

This chain joins TRBV7-3 and TRBJ1-2; D may be TRBD1 (5 bases). The V gene's germline CDR1 is SGHTA and CDR2 FQGTGA. The CDR3 runs 14 residues. V gave up 5 bases and J gave up 6 bases, with 16 bases separating them. The CDR3 coding sequence is TGTGCCAGCAGCCCTTATGCGGGGGGTGATGGCTACACCTTC. This encodes CASSPYAGGDGYTF.

The CDR3 DNA reads TGTGCCAGCAGCTTGAGGAGGGATTCACCCCTCCACTTT. It translates to CASSLRRDSPLHF. The chain joins TRBV7-3 to TRBJ1-6, with no clear D. Germline values: CDR1 SGHTA, CDR2 FQGTGA. The CDR3 is 13 amino acids. Trimming left V 3 bases short and J 8 bases short, with 8 bases between.

The J gene is TRBJ1-6, the V gene TRBV30; perhaps TRBD1 as D (6 bases). The ends were cut back, 0 bases at V and 9 bases at J, with 9 bases in the middle. The CDR3 contains 13 residues. Germline V gene data show CDR1 as GTSNPN and CDR2 as SVGIG (reference sequence). The CDR3 DNA reads as TGTGCCTGGAGTGTACAGGGTGTTTCACCCCTCCACTTT. It codes for CAWSVQGVSPLHF.

V gene TRBV5-1 combines with J gene TRBJ2-5; D is possibly TRBD2 (5 bases). V was pared by 3 bases and J by 7 bases, with 13 bases between. The CDR3 is made up of 13 amino acids. Germline values: CDR1 SGHRS, CDR2 YFSETQ. The CDR3 here is CASSSDHEGTQYF. The CDR3 DNA reads TGCGCCAGCAGCTCGGACCACGAGGGGACCCAGTACTTC.

The chain couples TRBV9 to TRBJ2-2, with TRBD2 matching over 8 bases. This CDR3 region has 15 residues. J lost 6 bases, V lost 0 bases, and 4 bases had no gene match. Germline V gene sequence: CDR1 SGDLS, CDR2 YYNGEE. The CDR3 coding sequence is TGTGCCAGCAGCGTAGGGACTAGCAGAGCCGGGGAGCTGTTTTTT. Protein: CASSVGTSRAGELFF.

This clone appeared a few times. The chain employs TRBV10-3 and TRBJ2-7; 8 nucleotides match TRBD1. The CDR3 has 14 amino acids. V lost 6 bases, J lost 0 bases, and 4 bases stayed unmatched. CDR1 is ENHRY, CDR2 SYGVKD, per germline. Here the CDR3 reads CAISPDRDSYEQYF. CDR3 nucleotides: TGTGCCATCAGCCCGGACAGGGACTCCTACGAGCAGTACTTC.